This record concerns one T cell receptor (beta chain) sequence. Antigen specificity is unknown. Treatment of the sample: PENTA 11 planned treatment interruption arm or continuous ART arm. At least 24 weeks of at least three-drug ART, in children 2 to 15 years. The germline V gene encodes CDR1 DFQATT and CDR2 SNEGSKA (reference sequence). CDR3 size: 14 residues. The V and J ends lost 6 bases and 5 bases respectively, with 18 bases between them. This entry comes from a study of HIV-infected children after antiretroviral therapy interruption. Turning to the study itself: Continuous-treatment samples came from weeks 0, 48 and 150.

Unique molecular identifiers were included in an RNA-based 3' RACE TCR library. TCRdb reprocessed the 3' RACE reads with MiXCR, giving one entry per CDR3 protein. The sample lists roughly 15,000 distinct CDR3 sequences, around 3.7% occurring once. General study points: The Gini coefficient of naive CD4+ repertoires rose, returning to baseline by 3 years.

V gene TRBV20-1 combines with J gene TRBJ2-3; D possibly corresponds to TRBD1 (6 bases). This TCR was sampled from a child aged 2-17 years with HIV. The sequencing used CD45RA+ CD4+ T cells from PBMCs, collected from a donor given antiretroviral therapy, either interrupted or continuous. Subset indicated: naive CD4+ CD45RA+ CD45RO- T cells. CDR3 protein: CSARSGTNLDTQYF. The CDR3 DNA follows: TGCAGTGCGAGATCCGGGACAAATTTAGATACGCAGTATTTT.